What follows are 2 T cell receptor beta chains derived from one specimen sequenced in a study of T-cell reconstitution after alpha-beta-depleted transplantation in children. Library preparation (for TCRbeta) was performed with unique molecular identifiers. TCRdb re-called the PCR reads through MiXCR, storing one row per CDR3 protein. Of roughly 180,000 distinct CDR3 sequences listed, over 8.5% are singletons. The starting material was PBMCs, obtained before TCRalphabeta/CD19-depleted stem cell transplant. The receptor set was obtained from a boy aged 2 to 9 with acute myeloid leukemia, due to receive a stem cell transplant.

In the case of this clonotype: This may be a read error, as it is one base from a much larger clone. V is TRBV5-1 and J is TRBJ2-5, with a tentative D call TRBD2 (5 bases). This CDR3 is built from 15 residues. From germline, CDR1 is SGHRS and CDR2 YFSETQ. The DNA for the CDR3 is TGCGCCAGCAGCTCTAGCCGGTGTGATCAAGAGACCCACTACTTC. This gives the protein CASSSSRCDQETHYF.

This clonotype was recorded at least ten times. The chain recombines TRBV5-1 with TRBJ1-2, with D maybe TRBD1 (5 bases). This CDR3 spans 13 amino acids. The germline V and J ends were trimmed by 1 base and 8 bases, with 12 bases remaining between them. Germline V gene data show CDR1 as SGHRS and CDR2 as YFSETQ. The CDR3 DNA reads TGCGCCAGCAGCTTGAGGGCCGAGGGGGGCTACACCTTC. Protein sequence: CASSLRAEGGYTF.